This T cell receptor (beta chain) came from a study of blood T cell repertoires in COVID-19. About the study: Sample material is recorded as cDNA or gDNA derived from T cells, B-cell-depleted T cells, or PBMCs.

Between the trimmed V and J ends, which lost 2 bases and 1 base, there was a span of 8 bases. The CDR3 has 13 amino acids. Germline V gene data show CDR1 as GTSNPN and CDR2 as SVGIG (reference sequence). Repertoires were generated with immunoSEQ multiplex PCR, while TCRdb's copy carries only in-frame clones and drops some. This sample yields 250,000 to 300,000 clones, of which approximately 90% are seen a single time; approximately 2.1% belongs to the top ten. This chain connects TRBV30 to TRBJ1-1; D is possibly TRBD1 (5 bases). The sequenced sample consisted of peripheral blood. This TCR derives from a woman aged 25-40 years with COVID-19, enrolled during active disease. CDR3: CAWSTTGNTEAFF. In nucleotides, the CDR3 is TGTGCCTGGAGTACCACAGGGAACACTGAAGCTTTCTTT.